The 23 T cell receptor beta chains in this list originate from one sample, sequenced in a study of identical twins. TCRdb reprocessed the 5' RACE reads via MiXCR and lists one record per CDR3 protein. The top ten clones hold 7.2% of a sample with a few hundred thousand distinct CDR3 sequences, roughly an eighth of them seen once. This same sample was also taken into another study, of yellow fever vaccine responses in identical twins.

The material sequenced was CD8+ T cells sorted from blood. These receptors originate from a woman between 18 and 30 years old in good health.

The J gene is TRBJ2-3, the V gene TRBV28, with 8 positions matching TRBD2. The CDR3 runs to 14 residues. V lost 10 bases to trimming and J lost 4 bases; unmatched junction nucleotides: 10. Germline values: CDR1 MDHEN, CDR2 SYDVKM. The CDR3: CATFGGTSADTQYF. CDR3 DNA: TGTGCCACCTTTGGGGGGACTAGTGCAGATACGCAGTATTTT.

This clonotype was seen repeatedly, ten times or more. The rearrangement joins TRBV7-9 to TRBJ2-5; 10 bases line up with TRBD1. Germline V CDR1 and CDR2: SEHNR, FQNEAQ (reference sequence). Trimming at V came to 5 bases and at J to 3 bases, leaving 3 bases not matched to a gene. The CDR3 is 14 residues long. CDR3 protein: CASSPGQGEETQYF. The CDR3, as DNA: TGTGCCAGCAGCCCAGGACAGGGGGAAGAGACCCAGTACTTC.

CDR3 residues: CASSQNAGTGETQYF. For the CDR3, the DNA is TGTGCCAGCAGCCAGAACGCGGGAACGGGAGAGACCCAGTACTTC. The rearrangement links TRBV3-1 to TRBJ2-5, with D possibly being TRBD2 (6 bases). The CDR3 totals 15 residues. V was clipped by 3 bases and J by 4 bases, with 15 bases between them. Germline lookup yields CDR1 LGHDT and CDR2 YNNKEL (reference sequence).

This clonotype was detected a few times. The chain employs TRBV9 and TRBJ2-7, with D uncertain. V lost 2 bases to trimming and J lost 2 bases, with 11 bases between them. Germline V lookup: CDR1 SGDLS, CDR2 YYNGEE. The CDR3 has 14 amino acids. The CDR3 region is CASSVRPGTYEQYV. Written as DNA, the CDR3 is TGTGCCAGCAGCGTGAGACCCGGAACCTACGAGCAGTACGTC.

This clonotype turned up a few times. The chain links TRBV7-2 to TRBJ2-7; 8 positions match TRBD1. The germline V gene encodes CDR1 SGHTA and CDR2 FQGNSA. This CDR3 region has 13 residues. V lost 5 bases and J lost 7; bases outside the gene matches: 7. CDR3 loop: CASSVYRTGEQYV. CDR3 DNA sequence: TGTGCCAGCAGCGTATATCGGACAGGGGAGCAGTACGTC.

The chain employs TRBV29-1 and TRBJ2-1; the D gene is possibly TRBD1 (6 bases). CDR1 is SQVTM, CDR2 ANQGSEA, per germline. V was pared by 8 bases and J by 4 bases, with 27 bases between. This CDR3 is 17 amino acids long. The CDR3 reads CSPEQGCLLIRYNEQFF. Here the CDR3 DNA reads TGCAGCCCCGAACAGGGTTGTTTATTAATTCGGTACAATGAGCAGTTCTTC.

The rearrangement uses TRBV20-1 and TRBJ2-5, with D perhaps matching TRBD2 (6 bases). The CDR3 length is 15 residues. Germline V CDR1 and CDR2: DFQATT, SNEGSKA (reference sequence). V lost 4 bases and J lost 0, with 15 bases in between. In DNA form, the CDR3 reads TGCAGTGCTACCGATACCGGGACTTACCAAGAGACCCAGTACTTC. It yields the protein CSATDTGTYQETQYF.

The CDR3 loop is CASSTTGNEQYF. The DNA for the CDR3 is TGTGCCAGCAGCACTACAGGGAACGAGCAGTACTTC. The chain combines TRBV6-5 with TRBJ2-7, with TRBD1 as a possible D gene (6 bases). CDR3 length equals 12 residues. V lost 6 bases, J lost 5 bases, and 11 bases lay in between. Germline assignment: CDR1 MNHEY and CDR2 SVGAGI.

The gene calls are TRBV13 and TRBJ2-3, with D perhaps TRBD2 (5 bases). This CDR3 region has 16 residues. Trimming pared 5 bases from V and 6 bases from J, leaving 21 bases between. Looked up from germline, CDR1 is PRHDT and CDR2 is FYEKMQ (reference sequence). CDR3 nucleotide sequence: TGTGCCAGCAGCCGACGGTGGACTCCGGGCGGGGATACGCAGTATTTT. Protein: CASSRRWTPGGDTQYF.

Many counts were recorded for this clonotype. The chain links TRBV7-9 to TRBJ2-2; D call uncertain. V lost 3 bases, J lost 3 bases, and 5 bases lay in between. CDR1 is SEHNR, CDR2 FQNEAQ, per germline (reference sequence). The length of the CDR3 is 13 residues. The chain's CDR3 is CASSLVDTGELFF. The CDR3 DNA sequence: TGTGCCAGCAGCTTGGTTGACACCGGGGAGCTGTTTTTT.

The chain combines TRBV15 with TRBJ2-1; 7 nucleotides agree with TRBD2. Germline V lookup: CDR1 LNHNV, CDR2 YYDKDF (reference sequence). CDR3 size: 15 residues. Trimming removed 6 bases from V and 2 bases from J; junction bases left unmatched: 7. The CDR3 reads CATRFREAAYNEQFF. CDR3 bases: TGTGCCACCAGGTTCCGGGAGGCCGCCTACAATGAGCAGTTCTTC.

The rearrangement joins TRBV28 to TRBJ2-1, with D perhaps matching TRBD2 (5 bases). V was clipped by 5 bases and J by 0 bases, with 11 bases between them. The CDR3 sequence is 15 residues long. The germline V gene has CDR1 MDHEN and CDR2 SYDVKM. Written as DNA, the CDR3 is TGTGCCAGCAGTGACTACTCGAGCTCCTACAATGAGCAGTTCTTC. Translated: CASSDYSSSYNEQFF. The whole variable domain, filled in from reference TRBV28 and TRBJ2-1, reads DVKVTQSSRYLVKRTGEKVFLECVQDMDHENMFWYRQDPGLGLRLIYFSYDVKMKEKGDIPEGYSVSREKKERFSLILESASTNQTSMYLCASSDYSSSYNEQFFGPGTRLTVL.

The genes are TRBV19 and TRBJ1-2, with 9 bases matching TRBD1. This CDR3 comprises 14 residues. The V gene end was trimmed by 6 bases and the J gene end by 4 bases; junction bases not matched to a gene: 6. Per the germline V gene, CDR1 is LNHDA and CDR2 is SQIVND (reference sequence). The CDR3 DNA sequence: TGTGCCAGTAGATGGACAGGGGAAGTCTATGGCTACACCTTC. Protein sequence: CASRWTGEVYGYTF.

CDR3 DNA: TGTGCCAGCAGTTTGGGGACCAGGGGGCACCGGGAGCAGTTCTTC. It encodes CASSLGTRGHREQFF. This rearrangement joins TRBV28 to TRBJ2-1, with 8 nucleotides matching TRBD1. From germline, CDR1 is MDHEN and CDR2 SYDVKM. This CDR3 has 15 amino acids. After removal of 3 bases from V and 10 bases from J, the junction contained 11 bases not matched to a gene.

This clonotype was observed a few times. V usage is TRBV7-7 and J usage is TRBJ2-1, with no clear D. The germline V gene encodes CDR1 SSHAT and CDR2 FNYEAQ (reference sequence). The CDR3 is 14 residues long. Trimming removed 1 base from V and 5 bases from J, with 9 bases in between. The CDR3 bases are TGTGCCAGCAGCTTAGGGCCGCCGAACAATGAGCAGTTCTTC. Protein product: CASSLGPPNNEQFF.

The chain combines TRBV2 with TRBJ2-3; a possible D gene is TRBD2 (7 bases). V dropped 3 bases and J dropped 3 bases, with 13 bases sitting between them. Germline assignment: CDR1 SNHLY and CDR2 FYNNEI. The CDR3 is 15 amino acids. CDR3 region: CASSDDRGATDTQYF. In nucleotides, the CDR3 is TGTGCCAGCAGTGACGATCGGGGGGCGACAGATACGCAGTATTTT.

This clonotype was counted a few times. J is TRBJ2-3 and V is TRBV15; perhaps TRBD2 as D (5 bases). The CDR3 covers 15 residues. Germline V gene lookup returns CDR1 LNHNV and CDR2 YYDKDF (reference sequence). Trimming pared 4 bases from V and 2 bases from J, leaving 13 bases between. CDR3 sequence (DNA): TGTGCCACCAGCAAAACTAGGCAGATCACAGATACGCAGTATTTT. It translates to CATSKTRQITDTQYF. Looking up the rest from reference TRBV15 and TRBJ2-3 gives the full variable domain: DAMVIQNPRYQVTQFGKPVTLSCSQTLNHNVMYWYQQKSSQAPKLLFHYYDKDFNNEADTPDNFQSRRPNTSFCFLDIRSPGLGDTAMYLCATSKTRQITDTQYFGPGTRLTVL.

The chain couples TRBV7-9 to TRBJ2-7; 7 bases agree with TRBD1. J was trimmed by 2 bases and V by 4 bases; bases with no gene match: 8. This CDR3 comprises 15 residues. Germline V gives CDR1 SEHNR, CDR2 FQNEAQ (reference sequence). CDR3 coding DNA: TGTGCCAGCAGCTCGCTGACAGGGTCGGCCTACGAGCAGTACTTC. Its translation is CASSSLTGSAYEQYF.

This clonotype has only a few counts. The J gene is TRBJ2-2, the V gene TRBV4-1; tentative D call: TRBD1 (5 bases). The V gene's germline CDR1 is MGHRA and CDR2 YSYEKL. V shed 0 bases and J shed 6 bases, with 11 bases lying between them. The CDR3 covers 15 residues. CDR3 sequence reads: CASSQDWEGAGELFF. CDR3 DNA: TGCGCCAGCAGCCAAGATTGGGAAGGGGCCGGGGAGCTGTTTTTT.

The table lists this clonotype with a few counts. This chain uses TRBV15 with TRBJ2-7; TRBD2 aligns across 8 bases. The CDR3 spans 15 residues. V lost 2 bases to trimming and J lost 2 bases; unmatched junction nucleotides: 5. Germline V gene sequence: CDR1 LNHNV, CDR2 YYDKDF (reference sequence). The chain's CDR3 is CATSRQRERAYEQYF. The CDR3 bases are TGTGCCACCAGCAGACAGCGGGAGCGAGCCTACGAGCAGTACTTC.

The chain links TRBV7-8 to TRBJ2-3; TRBD1 is a possible D gene (5 bases). The V end was cut by 1 base, the J end by 2 bases, with 7 bases between. CDR1 and CDR2 from the germline V gene are SGHVS and FQNEAQ. CDR3 length: 14 residues. The CDR3 reads CASSLGQYTDTQYF. The CDR3 DNA reads TGTGCCAGCAGCTTAGGACAGTACACAGATACGCAGTATTTT. Full variable domain (remainder filled in from reference TRBV7-8 and TRBJ2-3): GAGVSQSPRYKVAKRGQDVALRCDPISGHVSLFWYQQALGQGPEFLTYFQNEAQLDKSGLPSDRFFAERPEGSVSTLKIQRTQQEDSAVYLCASSLGQYTDTQYFGPGTRLTVL.

The chain recombines TRBV4-2 with TRBJ2-7; D not certain. Germline lookup yields CDR1 LGHNA and CDR2 YNFKEQ. The germline V and J ends were trimmed by 3 bases and 0 bases, with 6 bases remaining between them. The CDR3 is 13 amino acids. The CDR3 here is CASSQATSYEQYF. The CDR3 coding sequence is TGTGCCAGCAGCCAGGCTACCTCCTACGAGCAGTACTTC.

A few counts support this clonotype. The chain has TRBV27 and TRBJ1-1; no definite D call. CDR3 size: 11 residues. Per germline, CDR1 MNHEY and CDR2 SMNVEV (reference sequence). Trimming removed 9 bases at V and 2 bases at J, with 7 bases between. For the CDR3, the DNA is TGTGCCAGTAGACACAACACTGAAGCTTTCTTT. Translated: CASRHNTEAFF.